One sample yielded the 6 T cell receptor beta chains listed below, sequenced in a study of T cell responses to AZD1222 COVID-19 vaccine. Sequencing used immunoSEQ multiplex PCR; TCRdb keeps in-frame clones, though not all of them. The table shows nearly 200,000 clones, with approximately 93% occurring only once. The sample was peripheral blood, taken 28 days after the second AZD1222 dose. The receptors derive from an adult who received the AZD1222 COVID-19 vaccine.

This clone has only one observation. The chain is built from TRBV7-9 and TRBJ2-2; 7 bases match TRBD2. CDR3 length: 15 residues. V gave up 6 bases and J gave up 3 bases; unmatched junction bases: 7. Per germline, CDR1 SEHNR and CDR2 FQNEAQ (reference sequence). The CDR3 coding sequence is TGTGCCAGCAGTTTTGGCCTAGCGGACACCGGGGAGCTGTTTTTT. Protein product: CASSFGLADTGELFF.

V gene TRBV10-3 combines with J gene TRBJ1-4; D not certain. V was pared by 0 bases and J by 4 bases, with 12 bases between. The length of the CDR3 is 16 residues. Germline V gives CDR1 ENHRY, CDR2 SYGVKD. The CDR3 DNA reads TGTGCCATCAGTGAGTCGATGGCCCGTTTTAATGAAAAACTGTTTTTT. This codes for CAISESMARFNEKLFF.

The genes are TRBV7-8 and TRBJ2-1; 7 bases map to TRBD1. Germline CDR1 is SGHVS and CDR2 is FQNEAQ. The CDR3 is 13 amino acids. The trim removed 5 bases at V and 9 bases at J, leaving 7 bases unmatched. CDR3 loop: CASSGDRGGEQFF. For the CDR3, the DNA is TGTGCCAGCAGCGGGGACAGAGGTGGTGAGCAGTTCTTC.

The chain recombines TRBV7-2 with TRBJ2-7; D gene unclear. The CDR3 runs 15 residues. Trimming took off 1 base at V and 0 bases at J, with 10 bases between the two ends. The V gene's germline CDR1 is SGHTA and CDR2 FQGNSA. DNA of the CDR3: TGTGCCAGCAGCTTAGTCCAGCTTACCTCCTACGAGCAGTACTTC. It translates to CASSLVQLTSYEQYF.

V gene TRBV6-5 combines with J gene TRBJ1-3, with 7 positions matching TRBD1. With 2 bases clipped from V and 6 bases from J, the junction kept 4 bases outside the gene matches. CDR1 and CDR2 from the germline V gene are MNHEY and SVGAGI. The CDR3 length is 14 residues. CDR3 protein: CASSYQGGVNTIYF. The CDR3 nucleotides read TGTGCCAGCAGTTACCAGGGGGGTGTAAACACCATATATTTT.

This chain uses TRBV6-6 with TRBJ1-2; tentative D call: TRBD1 (6 bases). Germline V lookup: CDR1 MNHNY, CDR2 SVGAGI (reference sequence). Between the trimmed V and J ends, which lost 8 bases and 4 bases, there was a span of 14 bases. The CDR3 is 13 residues long. As DNA, the CDR3 is TGTGCCAGCGGGGGCAGCCTTCTCTATGGCTACACCTTC. Protein product: CASGGSLLYGYTF.